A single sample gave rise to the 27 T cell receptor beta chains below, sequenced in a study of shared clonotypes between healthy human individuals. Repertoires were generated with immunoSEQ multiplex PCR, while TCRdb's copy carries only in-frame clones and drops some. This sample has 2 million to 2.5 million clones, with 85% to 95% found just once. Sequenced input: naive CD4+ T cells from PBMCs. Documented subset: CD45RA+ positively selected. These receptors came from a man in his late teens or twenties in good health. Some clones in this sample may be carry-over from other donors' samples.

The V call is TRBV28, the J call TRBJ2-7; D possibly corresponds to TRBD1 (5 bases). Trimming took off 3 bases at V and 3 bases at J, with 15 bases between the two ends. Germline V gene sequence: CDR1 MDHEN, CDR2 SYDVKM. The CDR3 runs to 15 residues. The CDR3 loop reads CASSFIRAPGYEQYF. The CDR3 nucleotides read TGTGCCAGCAGTTTCATCAGGGCCCCGGGCTACGAGCAGTACTTC.

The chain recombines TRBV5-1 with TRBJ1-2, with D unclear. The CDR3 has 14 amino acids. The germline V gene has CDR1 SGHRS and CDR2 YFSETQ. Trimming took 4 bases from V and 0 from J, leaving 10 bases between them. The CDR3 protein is CASSTGRANYGYTF. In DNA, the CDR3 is TGCGCCAGCAGCACGGGTAGAGCTAACTATGGCTACACCTTC.

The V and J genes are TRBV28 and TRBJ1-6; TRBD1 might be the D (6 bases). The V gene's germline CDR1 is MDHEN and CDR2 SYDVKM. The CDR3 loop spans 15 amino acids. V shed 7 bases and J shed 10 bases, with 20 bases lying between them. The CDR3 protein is CASTPGAPLRSPLHF. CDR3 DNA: TGTGCCAGCACCCCGGGGGCACCCCTGCGGTCACCCCTCCACTTT.

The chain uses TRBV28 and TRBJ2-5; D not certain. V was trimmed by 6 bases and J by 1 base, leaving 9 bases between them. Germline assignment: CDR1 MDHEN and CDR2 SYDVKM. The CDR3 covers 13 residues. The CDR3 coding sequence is TGTGCCAGCAGCCCCCGGTCCCAAGAGACCCAGTACTTC. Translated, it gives CASSPRSQETQYF. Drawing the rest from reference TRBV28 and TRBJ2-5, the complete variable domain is DVKVTQSSRYLVKRTGEKVFLECVQDMDHENMFWYRQDPGLGLRLIYFSYDVKMKEKGDIPEGYSVSREKKERFSLILESASTNQTSMYLCASSPRSQETQYFGPGTRLLVL.

The CDR3 reads CASSEGLAGGPDEQFF. For the CDR3, the DNA is TGTGCCAGCAGCGAGGGACTAGCGGGAGGTCCTGATGAGCAGTTCTTC. The V gene is TRBV7-9, the J gene TRBJ2-1; TRBD2 matches 15 bases. Germline V gives CDR1 SEHNR, CDR2 FQNEAQ (reference sequence). V lost 5 bases to trimming and J lost 8 bases; unmatched junction nucleotides: 7. The CDR3 extends over 16 amino acids.

CDR3 DNA: TGTGCCACCAGCGGGGACAGAGCCTACGAGCAGTACTTC. This encodes CATSGDRAYEQYF. V and J are TRBV15 and TRBJ2-7; TRBD1 aligns across 7 bases. This CDR3 has 13 amino acids. Looked up from germline, CDR1 is LNHNV and CDR2 is YYDKDF (reference sequence). With V trimmed by 5 bases and J by 2 bases, 3 bases remained unmatched.

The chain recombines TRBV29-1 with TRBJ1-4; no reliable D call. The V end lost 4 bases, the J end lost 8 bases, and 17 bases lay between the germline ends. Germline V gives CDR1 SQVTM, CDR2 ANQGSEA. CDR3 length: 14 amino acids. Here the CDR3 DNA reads TGCAGCGTTGTTGTGGGCCAGCTCGGGGAAAAACTGTTTTTT. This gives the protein CSVVVGQLGEKLFF. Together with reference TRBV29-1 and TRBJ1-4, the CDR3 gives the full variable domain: SAVISQKPSRDICQRGTSLTIQCQVDSQVTMMFWYRQQPGQSLTLIATANQGSEATYESGFVIDKFPISRPNLTFSTLTVSNMSPEDSSIYLCSVVVGQLGEKLFFGSGTQLSVL.

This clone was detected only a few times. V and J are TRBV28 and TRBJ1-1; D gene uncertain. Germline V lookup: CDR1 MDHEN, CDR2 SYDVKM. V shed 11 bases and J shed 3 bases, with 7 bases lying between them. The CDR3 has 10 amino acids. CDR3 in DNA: TGTGCCGTCCGGTACACTGAAGCTTTCTTT. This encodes CAVRYTEAFF.

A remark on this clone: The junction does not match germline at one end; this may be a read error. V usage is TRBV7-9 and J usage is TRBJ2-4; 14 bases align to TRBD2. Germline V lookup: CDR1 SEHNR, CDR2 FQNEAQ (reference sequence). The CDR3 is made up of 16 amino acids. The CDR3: CANSSGLAGVADIQYF. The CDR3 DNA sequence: TGTGCCAACAGCTCGGGACTAGCGGGAGTTGCGGACATTCAGTACTTC.

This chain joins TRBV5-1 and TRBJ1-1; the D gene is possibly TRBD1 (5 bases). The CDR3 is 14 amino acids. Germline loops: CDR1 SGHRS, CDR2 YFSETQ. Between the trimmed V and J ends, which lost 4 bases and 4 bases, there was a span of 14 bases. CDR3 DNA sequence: TGCGCCAGCAGCCCCTATGACAGAGGCACTGAAGCTTTCTTT. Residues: CASSPYDRGTEAFF.

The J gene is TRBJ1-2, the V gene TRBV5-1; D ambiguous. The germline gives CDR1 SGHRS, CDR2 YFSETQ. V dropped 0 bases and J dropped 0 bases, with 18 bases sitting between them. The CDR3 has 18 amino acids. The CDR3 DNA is TGCGCCAGCAGCTTGGGGGGTCGGTACGACCTAACTAACTATGGCTACACCTTC. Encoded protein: CASSLGGRYDLTNYGYTF.

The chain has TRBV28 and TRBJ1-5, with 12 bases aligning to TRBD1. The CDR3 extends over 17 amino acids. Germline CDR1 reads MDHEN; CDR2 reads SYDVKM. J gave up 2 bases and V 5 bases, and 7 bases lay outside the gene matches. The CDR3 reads CASSPLGQGAGNQPQHF. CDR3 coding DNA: TGTGCCAGCAGTCCCTTGGGACAGGGGGCTGGCAATCAGCCCCAGCATTTT.

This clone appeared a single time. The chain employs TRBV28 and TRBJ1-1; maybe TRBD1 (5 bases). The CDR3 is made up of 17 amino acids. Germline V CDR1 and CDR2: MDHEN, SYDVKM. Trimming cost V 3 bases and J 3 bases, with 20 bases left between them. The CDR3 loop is CASSFRTSREGDTEAFF. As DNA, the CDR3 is TGTGCCAGCAGTTTTCGGACCTCGAGGGAAGGGGACACTGAAGCTTTCTTT. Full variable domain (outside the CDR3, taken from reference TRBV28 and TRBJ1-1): DVKVTQSSRYLVKRTGEKVFLECVQDMDHENMFWYRQDPGLGLRLIYFSYDVKMKEKGDIPEGYSVSREKKERFSLILESASTNQTSMYLCASSFRTSREGDTEAFFGQGTRLTVV.

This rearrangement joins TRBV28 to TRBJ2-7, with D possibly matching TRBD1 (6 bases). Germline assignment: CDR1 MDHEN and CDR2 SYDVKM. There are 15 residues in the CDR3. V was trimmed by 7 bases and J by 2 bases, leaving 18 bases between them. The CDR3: CASTSSWGPTYEQYF. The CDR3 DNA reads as TGTGCCAGCACCTCCTCGTGGGGGCCTACCTACGAGCAGTACTTC.

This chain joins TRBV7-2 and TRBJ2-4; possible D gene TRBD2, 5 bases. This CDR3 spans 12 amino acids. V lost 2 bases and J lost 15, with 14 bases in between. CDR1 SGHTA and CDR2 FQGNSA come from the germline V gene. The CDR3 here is CASSLLRGFAYF. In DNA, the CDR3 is TGTGCCAGCAGCTTATTACGGGGATTCGCGTACTTC.

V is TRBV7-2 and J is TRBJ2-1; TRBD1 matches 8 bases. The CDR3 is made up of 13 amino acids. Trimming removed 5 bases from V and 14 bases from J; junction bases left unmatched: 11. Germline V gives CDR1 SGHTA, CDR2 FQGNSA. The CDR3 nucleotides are TGTGCCAGCAGCCAAGGACAGGGTACTTTGAAGTTCTTC. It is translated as CASSQGQGTLKFF.

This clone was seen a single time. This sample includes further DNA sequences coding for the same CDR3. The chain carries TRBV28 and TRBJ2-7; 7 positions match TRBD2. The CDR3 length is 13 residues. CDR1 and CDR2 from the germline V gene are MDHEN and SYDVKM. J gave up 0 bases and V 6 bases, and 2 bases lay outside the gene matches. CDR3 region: CASRLAASYEQYF. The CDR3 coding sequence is TGTGCCAGCAGGCTAGCGGCCTCCTACGAGCAGTACTTC.

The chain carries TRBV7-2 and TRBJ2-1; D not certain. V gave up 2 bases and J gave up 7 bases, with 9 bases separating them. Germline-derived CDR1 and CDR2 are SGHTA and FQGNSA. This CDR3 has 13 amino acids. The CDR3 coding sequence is TGTGCCAGCAGCTTAAACCGGGCTAATGAGCAGTTCTTC. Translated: CASSLNRANEQFF.

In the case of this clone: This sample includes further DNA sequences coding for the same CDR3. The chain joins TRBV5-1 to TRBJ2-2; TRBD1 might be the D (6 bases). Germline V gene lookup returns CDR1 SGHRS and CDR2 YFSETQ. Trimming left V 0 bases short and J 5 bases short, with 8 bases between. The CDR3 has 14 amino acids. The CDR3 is CASSLGQDTGELFF. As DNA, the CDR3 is TGCGCCAGCAGCTTGGGACAGGATACCGGGGAGCTGTTTTTT. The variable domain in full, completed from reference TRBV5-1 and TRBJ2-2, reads KAGVTQTPRYLIKTRGQQVTLSCSPISGHRSVSWYQQTPGQGLQFLFEYFSETQRNKGNFPGRFSGRQFSNSRSEMNVSTLELGDSALYLCASSLGQDTGELFFGEGSRLTVL.

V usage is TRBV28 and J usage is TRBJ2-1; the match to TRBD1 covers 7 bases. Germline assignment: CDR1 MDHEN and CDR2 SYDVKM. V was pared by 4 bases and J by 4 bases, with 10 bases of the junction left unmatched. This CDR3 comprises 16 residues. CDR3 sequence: CASSSKGAVSYNEQFF. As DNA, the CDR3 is TGTGCCAGCAGTTCAAAGGGGGCGGTGTCTTACAATGAGCAGTTCTTC.

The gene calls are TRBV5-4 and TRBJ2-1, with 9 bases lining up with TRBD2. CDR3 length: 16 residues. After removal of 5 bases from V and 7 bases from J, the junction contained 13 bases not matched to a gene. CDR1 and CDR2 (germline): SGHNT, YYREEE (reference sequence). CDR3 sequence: CASSSLAGVIPNEQFF. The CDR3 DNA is TGTGCCAGCAGTTCCTTAGCGGGAGTAATTCCGAATGAGCAGTTCTTC.

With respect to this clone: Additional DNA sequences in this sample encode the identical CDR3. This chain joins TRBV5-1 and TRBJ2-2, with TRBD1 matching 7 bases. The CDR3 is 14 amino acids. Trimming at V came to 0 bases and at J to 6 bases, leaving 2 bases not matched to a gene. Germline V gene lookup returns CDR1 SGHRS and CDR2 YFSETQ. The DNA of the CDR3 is TGCGCCAGCAGCTTGGGGCAGGGGGCCGGGGAGCTGTTTTTT. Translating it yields CASSLGQGAGELFF. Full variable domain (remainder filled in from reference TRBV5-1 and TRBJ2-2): KAGVTQTPRYLIKTRGQQVTLSCSPISGHRSVSWYQQTPGQGLQFLFEYFSETQRNKGNFPGRFSGRQFSNSRSEMNVSTLELGDSALYLCASSLGQGAGELFFGEGSRLTVL.

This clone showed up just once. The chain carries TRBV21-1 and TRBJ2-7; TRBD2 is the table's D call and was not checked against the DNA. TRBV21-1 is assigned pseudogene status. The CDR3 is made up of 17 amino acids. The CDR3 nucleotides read TGTGCCAGCCGTAGAGACCTGGCCGGAGGAGGGAGCTACGAGCAGTACTTC. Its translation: CASRRDLAGGGSYEQYF.

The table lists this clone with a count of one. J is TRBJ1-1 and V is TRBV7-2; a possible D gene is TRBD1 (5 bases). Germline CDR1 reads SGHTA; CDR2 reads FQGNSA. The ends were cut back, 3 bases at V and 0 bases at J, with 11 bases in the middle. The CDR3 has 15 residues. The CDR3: CASSFRVGVNTEAFF. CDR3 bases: TGTGCCAGCAGCTTTAGGGTGGGGGTGAACACTGAAGCTTTCTTT. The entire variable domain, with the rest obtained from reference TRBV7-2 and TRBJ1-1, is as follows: GAGVSQSPSNKVTEKGKDVELRCDPISGHTALYWYRQSLGQGLEFLIYFQGNSAPDKSGLPSDRFSAERTGGSVSTLTIQRTQQEDSAVYLCASSFRVGVNTEAFFGQGTRLTVV.

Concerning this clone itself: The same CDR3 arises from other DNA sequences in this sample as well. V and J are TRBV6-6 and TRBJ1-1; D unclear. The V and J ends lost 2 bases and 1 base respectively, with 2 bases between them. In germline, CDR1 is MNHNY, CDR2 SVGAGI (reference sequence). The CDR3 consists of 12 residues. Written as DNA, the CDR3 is TGTGCCAGCAGTTACCAGAACACTGAAGCTTTCTTT. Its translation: CASSYQNTEAFF.

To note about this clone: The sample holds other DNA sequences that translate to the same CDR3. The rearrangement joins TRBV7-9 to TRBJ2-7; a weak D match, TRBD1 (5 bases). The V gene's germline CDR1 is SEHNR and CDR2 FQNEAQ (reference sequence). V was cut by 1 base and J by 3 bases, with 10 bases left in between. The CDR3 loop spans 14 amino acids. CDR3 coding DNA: TGTGCCAGCAGCTTAGGAACAGGTCTCTACGAGCAGTACTTC. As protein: CASSLGTGLYEQYF. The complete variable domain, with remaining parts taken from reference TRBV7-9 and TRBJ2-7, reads DTGVSQNPRHKITKRGQNVTFRCDPISEHNRLYWYRQTLGQGPEFLTYFQNEAQLEKSRLLSDRFSAERPKGSFSTLEIQRTEQGDSAMYLCASSLGTGLYEQYFGPGTRLTVT.

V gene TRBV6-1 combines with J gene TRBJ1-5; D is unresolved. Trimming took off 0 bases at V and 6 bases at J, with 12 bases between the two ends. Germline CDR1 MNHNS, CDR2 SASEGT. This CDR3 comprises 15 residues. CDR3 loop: CASSEALPISQPQHF. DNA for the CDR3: TGTGCCAGCAGTGAAGCGCTGCCAATATCTCAGCCCCAGCATTTT.